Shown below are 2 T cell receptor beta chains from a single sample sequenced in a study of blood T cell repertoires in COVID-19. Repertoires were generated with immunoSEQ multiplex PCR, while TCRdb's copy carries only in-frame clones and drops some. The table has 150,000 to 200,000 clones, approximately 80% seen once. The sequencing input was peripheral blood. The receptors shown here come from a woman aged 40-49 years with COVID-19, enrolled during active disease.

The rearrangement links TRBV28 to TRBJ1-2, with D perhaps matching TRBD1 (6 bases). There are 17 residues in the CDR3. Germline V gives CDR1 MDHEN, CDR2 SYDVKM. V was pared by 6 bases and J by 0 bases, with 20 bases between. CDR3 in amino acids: CASRTPPGGGSNYGYTF. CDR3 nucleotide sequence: TGTGCCAGCAGAACTCCCCCGGGGGGCGGTTCTAACTATGGCTACACCTTC.

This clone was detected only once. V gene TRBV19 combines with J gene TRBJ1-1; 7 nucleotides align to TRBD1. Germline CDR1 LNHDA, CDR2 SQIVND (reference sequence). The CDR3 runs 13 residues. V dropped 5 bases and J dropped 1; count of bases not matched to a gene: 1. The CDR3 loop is CASSRDRNTEAFF. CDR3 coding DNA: TGTGCCAGTAGTCGGGACAGGAACACTGAAGCTTTCTTT.